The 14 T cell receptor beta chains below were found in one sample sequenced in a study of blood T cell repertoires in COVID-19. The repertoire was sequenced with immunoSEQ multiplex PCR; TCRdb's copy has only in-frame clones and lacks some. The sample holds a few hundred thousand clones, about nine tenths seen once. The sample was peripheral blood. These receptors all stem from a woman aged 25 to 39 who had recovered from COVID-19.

The CDR3 nucleotides are TGTGCCAGCAGCTTCGGTGGAGTTCGGGGGTTGGATGAGCAGTTCTTC. Protein sequence: CASSFGGVRGLDEQFF. This rearrangement joins TRBV5-4 to TRBJ2-1; possibly TRBD2 for D (6 bases). V lost 2 bases to trimming and J lost 8 bases, with 20 bases between them. The CDR3 consists of 16 residues. CDR1 SGHNT and CDR2 YYREEE come from the germline V gene (reference sequence).

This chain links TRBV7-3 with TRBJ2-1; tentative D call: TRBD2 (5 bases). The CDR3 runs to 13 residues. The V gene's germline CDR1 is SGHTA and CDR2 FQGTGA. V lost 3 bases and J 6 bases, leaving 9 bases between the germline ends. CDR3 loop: CASSFSGVNEQFF. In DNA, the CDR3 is TGTGCCAGCAGCTTTTCCGGGGTCAATGAGCAGTTCTTC.

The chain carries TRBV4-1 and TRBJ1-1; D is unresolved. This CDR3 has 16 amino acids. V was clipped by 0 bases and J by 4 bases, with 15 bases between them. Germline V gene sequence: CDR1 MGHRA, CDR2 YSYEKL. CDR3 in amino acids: CASSQEAPKVATEAFF. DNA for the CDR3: TGCGCCAGCAGCCAAGAAGCGCCTAAGGTGGCCACTGAAGCTTTCTTT.

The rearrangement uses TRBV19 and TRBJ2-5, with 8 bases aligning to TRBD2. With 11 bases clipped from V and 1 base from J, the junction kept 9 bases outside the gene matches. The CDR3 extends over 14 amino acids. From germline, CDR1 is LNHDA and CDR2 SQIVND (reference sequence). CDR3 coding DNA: TGTGCCTCACGAGACCGGGAGGGCCAAGAGACCCAGTACTTC. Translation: CASRDREGQETQYF.

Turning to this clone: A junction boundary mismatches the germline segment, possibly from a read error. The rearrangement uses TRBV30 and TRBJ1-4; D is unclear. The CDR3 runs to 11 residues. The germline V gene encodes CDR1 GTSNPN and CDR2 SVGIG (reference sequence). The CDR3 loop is CAWSRIQDKHF. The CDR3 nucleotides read TGTGCCTGGAGTAGGATACAAGACAAGCATTTT.

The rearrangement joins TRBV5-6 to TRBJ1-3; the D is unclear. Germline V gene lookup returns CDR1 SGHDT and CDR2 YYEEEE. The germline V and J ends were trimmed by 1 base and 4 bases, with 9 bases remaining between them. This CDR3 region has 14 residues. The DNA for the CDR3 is TGTGCCAGCAGCTTGTTTGCAGGAGGAAACACCATATATTTT. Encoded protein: CASSLFAGGNTIYF.

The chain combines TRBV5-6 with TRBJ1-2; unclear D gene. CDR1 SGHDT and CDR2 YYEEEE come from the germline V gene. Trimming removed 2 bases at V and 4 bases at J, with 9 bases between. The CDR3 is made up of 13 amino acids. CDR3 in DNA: TGTGCCAGCAGCTTTACAGATTTCTATGGCTACACCTTC. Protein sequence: CASSFTDFYGYTF.

The CDR3 loop reads CASSLPGQGERAFF. The CDR3 DNA follows: TGTGCCAGCAGTTTGCCGGGACAGGGGGAAAGAGCTTTCTTT. The chain uses TRBV28 and TRBJ1-1, with 11 bases matching TRBD1. Germline V gene sequence: CDR1 MDHEN, CDR2 SYDVKM. The CDR3 spans 14 residues. The V segment lost 3 bases and the J segment 10 bases; nucleotides outside the gene matches: 7. Full variable domain (rest looked up from reference TRBV28 and TRBJ1-1): DVKVTQSSRYLVKRTGEKVFLECVQDMDHENMFWYRQDPGLGLRLIYFSYDVKMKEKGDIPEGYSVSREKKERFSLILESASTNQTSMYLCASSLPGQGERAFFGQGTRLTVV.

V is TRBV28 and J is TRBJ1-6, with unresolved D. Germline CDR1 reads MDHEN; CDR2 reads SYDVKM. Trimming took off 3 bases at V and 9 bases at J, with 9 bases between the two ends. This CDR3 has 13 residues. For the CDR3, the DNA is TGTGCCAGCAGTTTTTCCCAGTCTTCACCCCTCCACTTT. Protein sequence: CASSFSQSSPLHF.

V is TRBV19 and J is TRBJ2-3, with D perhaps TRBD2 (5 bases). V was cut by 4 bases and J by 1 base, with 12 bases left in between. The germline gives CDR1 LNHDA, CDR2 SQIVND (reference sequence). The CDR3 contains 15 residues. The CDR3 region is CASSSGWVGTDTQYF. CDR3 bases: TGTGCCAGTAGTAGCGGGTGGGTGGGCACAGATACGCAGTATTTT. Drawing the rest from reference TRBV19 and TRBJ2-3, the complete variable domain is DGGITQSPKYLFRKEGQNVTLSCEQNLNHDAMYWYRQDPGQGLRLIYYSQIVNDFQKGDIAEGYSVSREKKESFPLTVTSAQKNPTAFYLCASSSGWVGTDTQYFGPGTRLTVL.

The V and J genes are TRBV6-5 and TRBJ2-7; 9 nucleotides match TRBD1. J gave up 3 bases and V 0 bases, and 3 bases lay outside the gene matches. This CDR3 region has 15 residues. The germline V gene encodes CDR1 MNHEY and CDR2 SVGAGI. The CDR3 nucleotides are TGTGCCAGCAGTTACTCCGGGACAGGGTTCTACGAGCAGTACTTC. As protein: CASSYSGTGFYEQYF.

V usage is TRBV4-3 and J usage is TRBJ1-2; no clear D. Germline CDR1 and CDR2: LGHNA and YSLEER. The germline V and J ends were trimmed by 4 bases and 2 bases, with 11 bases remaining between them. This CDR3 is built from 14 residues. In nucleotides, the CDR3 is TGCGCCAGCAGCCCTGCGAACAGAAACTATGGCTACACCTTC. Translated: CASSPANRNYGYTF.

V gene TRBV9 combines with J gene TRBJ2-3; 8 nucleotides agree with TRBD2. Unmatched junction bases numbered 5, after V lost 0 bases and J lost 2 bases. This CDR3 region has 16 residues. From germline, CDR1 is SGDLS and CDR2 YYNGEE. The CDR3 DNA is TGTGCCAGCAGCGTAGGTTTAGCGGGAACCACAGATACGCAGTATTTT. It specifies CASSVGLAGTTDTQYF.

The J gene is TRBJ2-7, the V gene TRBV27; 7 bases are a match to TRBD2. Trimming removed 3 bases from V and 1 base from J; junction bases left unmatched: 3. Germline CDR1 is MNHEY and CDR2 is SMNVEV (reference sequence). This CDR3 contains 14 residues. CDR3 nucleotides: TGTGCCAGCAGTTTCAAGGGACTATCCTACGAGCAGTACTTC. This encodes CASSFKGLSYEQYF.